The 23 T cell receptor beta chains presented below share a single source sample, sequenced in a study of OX40 agonist ivuxolimab in advanced cancers. Clones were sequenced by immunoSEQ multiplex PCR, and TCRdb holds only the in-frame ones, with some missing. The sample yields fewer than 75,000 clones, around nine tenths seen once. The sequencing here drew on CD4+ or CD8+ T cells sorted from blood, taken in a trial of the OX40 agonist ivuxolimab. The origin of the receptors is an adult with an advanced solid tumor such as melanoma, head and neck, liver or kidney cancer.

V usage is TRBV6-1 and J usage is TRBJ2-5, with TRBD2 matching over 10 bases. Trimming took 2 bases from V and 4 from J; bases not matched to a gene: 7. This CDR3 is built from 16 residues. Looked up from germline, CDR1 is MNHNS and CDR2 is SASEGT. The CDR3: CASSELASGSLETQYF. The CDR3 DNA reads as TGTGCCAGCAGTGAACTGGCTAGCGGGAGTTTAGAGACCCAGTACTTC.

The chain links TRBV29-1 to TRBJ2-5; D possibly matches TRBD1 or TRBD2 (5 bases each). The better agreement between TRBJ2-7 and the DNA end casts doubt on the J call. Germline V gene sequence: CDR1 SQVTM, CDR2 ANQGSEA. This CDR3 contains 13 residues. In nucleotides, the CDR3 is TGCAGCGTTGACGGGGCGGGTGGCTACGAGCAGTACTTC. Translation gives CSVDGAGGYEQYF.

The rearrangement joins TRBV9 to TRBJ1-1; 10 positions agree with TRBD1. Germline assignment: CDR1 SGDLS and CDR2 YYNGEE. CDR3 length: 16 amino acids. Unmatched junction bases numbered 13, after V lost 4 bases and J lost 7 bases. The CDR3 loop is CASSSLDRGVPGEAFF. DNA for the CDR3: TGTGCCAGCAGCTCCCTGGACAGGGGGGTCCCGGGTGAAGCTTTCTTT.

CDR3 loop: CASSYSRRGTYEQYF. DNA of the CDR3: TGTGCCAGCAGTTACTCTCGGAGGGGGACCTACGAGCAGTACTTC. The chain employs TRBV6-5 and TRBJ2-7, with D perhaps being TRBD1 or TRBD2 (6 bases each). V lost 0 bases to trimming and J lost 2 bases, with 11 bases between them. Germline loops: CDR1 MNHEY, CDR2 SVGAGI. The CDR3 runs to 15 residues.

The chain is built from TRBV5-1 and TRBJ1-1; TRBD1 agrees at 9 bases. This CDR3 contains 14 residues. The ends lost 3 bases at V and 11 bases at J; junction bases unmatched: 11. CDR1 and CDR2 from the germline V gene are SGHRS and YFSETQ. The CDR3 protein is CASSSGQVDRGAFF. CDR3 in DNA: TGCGCCAGCAGCTCCGGACAGGTTGACAGGGGGGCTTTCTTT.

The chain combines TRBV14 with TRBJ2-2, with D perhaps matching TRBD1 (5 bases). The CDR3 runs 17 residues. Germline V gives CDR1 SGHDN, CDR2 FVKESK. The V end lost 0 bases, the J end lost 0 bases, and 11 bases lay between the germline ends. In nucleotides, the CDR3 is TGTGCCAGCAGCCAAGATCTAGGGGCGCCGAACACCGGGGAGCTGTTTTTT. It encodes CASSQDLGAPNTGELFF.

J is TRBJ2-2 and V is TRBV10-3, with 13 bases lining up with TRBD2. V shed 0 bases and J 1 base; nucleotides not matched to a gene: 8. The CDR3 spans 20 residues. CDR1 is ENHRY and CDR2 is SYGVKD in the germline V gene. The DNA for the CDR3 is TGTGCCATCAGTGAGTCATTAGGACTAGCGGGAGCGGGGAACACCGGGGAGCTGTTTTTT. Its protein is CAISESLGLAGAGNTGELFF.

About this clone itself: At one boundary the junction diverges from the germline segment, which might be a read error. The CDR3 DNA follows: TGCGCCAGCAGTGAGTCTCTAGCGCCCCGGGCCTTC. Its translation is CASSESLAPRAF. The chain uses TRBV10-1 and TRBJ2-7; possibly TRBD2 for D (6 bases). Germline loops: CDR1 WNHNN, CDR2 SYGVQD (reference sequence). This CDR3 contains 12 residues.

This clone turned up a few times. V gene TRBV5-1 combines with J gene TRBJ2-2; the match to TRBD1 covers 7 bases. J lost 4 bases, V lost 1 base, and 7 bases had no gene match. Per germline, CDR1 SGHRS and CDR2 YFSETQ. This CDR3 comprises 16 residues. The CDR3 sequence: CASSLQGQGVTGELFF. The CDR3 nucleotides read TGCGCCAGCAGCTTGCAGGGTCAGGGGGTCACCGGGGAGCTGTTTTTT.

The rearrangement joins TRBV11-2 to TRBJ2-1; D is ambiguous. V was clipped by 4 bases and J by 5 bases, with 9 bases between them. The CDR3 is made up of 13 amino acids. Germline V gene sequence: CDR1 SGHAT, CDR2 FQNNGV. As DNA, the CDR3 is TGTGCCAGCAGCTCCCGCATCGACAATGAGCAGTTCTTC. Protein: CASSSRIDNEQFF.

J is TRBJ1-4 and V is TRBV5-8; D possibly corresponds to TRBD1 (6 bases). The germline V and J ends were trimmed by 2 bases and 0 bases, with 8 bases remaining between them. The CDR3 covers 15 residues. Per germline, CDR1 SGHTS and CDR2 YDEGEE. CDR3 sequence reads: CASSLGTTTNEKLFF. Here the CDR3 DNA reads TGTGCCAGCAGCTTAGGGACAACAACTAATGAAAAACTGTTTTTT.

V and J are TRBV19 and TRBJ2-1; TRBD1 matches at 9 bases. V gave up 7 bases and J gave up 5 bases; unmatched junction bases: 9. The CDR3 runs 15 residues. Germline values: CDR1 LNHDA, CDR2 SQIVND (reference sequence). The DNA for the CDR3 is TGTGCCAGTACCCAAGGGACAGGGAGGAACAATGAGCAGTTCTTC. Amino acid sequence: CASTQGTGRNNEQFF.

V gene TRBV5-4 combines with J gene TRBJ2-7; TRBD2 is a possible D gene (6 bases). The CDR3 runs to 15 residues. The germline V and J ends were trimmed by 0 bases and 0 bases, with 10 bases remaining between them. Germline V gene sequence: CDR1 SGHNT, CDR2 YYREEE (reference sequence). Here the CDR3 DNA reads TGTGCCAGCAGCTTGGTGGGGCGGGGCTCCTACGAGCAGTACTTC. As protein: CASSLVGRGSYEQYF.

The gene calls are TRBV29-1 and TRBJ1-1, with a possible D match to TRBD1 (6 bases). There are 13 residues in the CDR3. Germline V gene sequence: CDR1 SQVTM, CDR2 ANQGSEA. With 6 bases removed from V and 4 bases from J, the gap between germline ends came to 15 bases. CDR3 bases: TGCAGCGTCCCCGCCGGAGGGGGCACTGAAGCTTTCTTT. Protein sequence: CSVPAGGGTEAFF.

The chain employs TRBV5-1 and TRBJ2-7; tentative D call: TRBD2 (6 bases). Germline V lookup: CDR1 SGHRS, CDR2 YFSETQ. V was clipped by 2 bases and J by 1 base, with 13 bases between them. There are 15 residues in the CDR3. The CDR3 bases are TGCGCCAGCAGCTTAGGGGAGGCGAGTTCCTACGAGCAGTACTTC. This sequence encodes CASSLGEASSYEQYF.

The genes are TRBV11-2 and TRBJ2-2, with TRBD2 identical over 10 bases. The V gene's germline CDR1 is SGHAT and CDR2 FQNNGV. Trimming cost V 5 bases and J 0 bases; bases outside gene matches: 6. The CDR3 is 17 amino acids. CDR3 amino acids: CASSPLGLASNTGELFF. The CDR3 coding sequence is TGTGCCAGCAGCCCCCTGGGACTAGCGTCGAACACCGGGGAGCTGTTTTTT.

This clone was detected once. The rearrangement joins TRBV5-1 to TRBJ2-3, with D possibly matching TRBD1 (6 bases). The CDR3 runs to 14 residues. Trimming shortened V by 5 bases and J by 10 bases, and 20 bases separated the two germline ends. The V gene's germline CDR1 is SGHRS and CDR2 YFSETQ. The CDR3 is CASSPGTSLRSQYF. The CDR3 nucleotides read TGCGCCAGCAGTCCCGGGACATCTCTTCGGTCGCAGTATTTT.

About this clone: In the same sample, other DNA sequences code for this CDR3. The chain combines TRBV19 with TRBJ2-6, with D perhaps matching TRBD1 (6 bases). The germline gives CDR1 LNHDA, CDR2 SQIVND (reference sequence). With 5 bases removed from V and 1 base from J, the gap between germline ends came to 6 bases. The CDR3 runs 14 residues. CDR3 region: CASSQGSGANVLTF. CDR3 bases: TGTGCCAGTAGTCAGGGGTCTGGGGCCAACGTCCTGACTTTC.

The rearrangement uses TRBV19 and TRBJ2-7; D is uncertain. V was pared by 6 bases and J by 7 bases, with 22 bases between. Germline assignment: CDR1 LNHDA and CDR2 SQIVND (reference sequence). This CDR3 comprises 15 residues. The CDR3 sequence is CASSTGPTLSDEQYF. The CDR3 DNA reads as TGTGCCAGTAGCACCGGACCAACTCTCTCCGATGAGCAGTACTTC.

This chain links TRBV5-1 with TRBJ2-2; D ambiguous. This CDR3 has 14 amino acids. V dropped 4 bases and J dropped 4 bases, with 11 bases sitting between them. Per the germline V gene, CDR1 is SGHRS and CDR2 is YFSETQ. CDR3 sequence (DNA): TGCGCCAGCAGCGAGGACGGGTTCACCGGGGAGCTGTTTTTT. It encodes CASSEDGFTGELFF.

The chain employs TRBV6-6 and TRBJ2-7; 8 bases are shared with TRBD1. V was clipped by 6 bases and J by 9 bases; unmatched bases: 16. This CDR3 contains 15 residues. Germline V CDR1 and CDR2: MNHNY, SVGAGI (reference sequence). In DNA, the CDR3 is TGTGCCAGCAGACTTGTTGCGGCAGGGGGCGAAGGGCAGTACTTC. The encoded protein is CASRLVAAGGEGQYF.

The J gene is TRBJ2-6, the V gene TRBV6-6, with 7 bases lining up with TRBD1. V lost 7 bases and J lost 2; bases outside the gene matches: 5. This CDR3 spans 15 amino acids. Looked up from germline, CDR1 is MNHNY and CDR2 is SVGAGI (reference sequence). As DNA, the CDR3 is TGTGCCAGCAAGCAAACAGGGGCTGGGGCCAACGTCCTGACTTTC. Its translation: CASKQTGAGANVLTF.

The chain joins TRBV11-2 to TRBJ2-7; D gene unclear. Trimming removed 1 base from V and 2 bases from J, with 3 bases in between. This CDR3 is built from 12 residues. CDR1 and CDR2 (germline): SGHAT, FQNNGV. The CDR3 DNA sequence: TGTGCCAGCAGCTTAGTCACCTACGAGCAGTACTTC. This translates into CASSLVTYEQYF.